The 15 T cell receptor beta chains below were found in one sample sequenced in a study of T cell responses to AZD1222 COVID-19 vaccine. Method: immunoSEQ multiplex PCR; TCRdb's copy keeps in-frame clones and lacks some. In the table there are 150,000 or so clones, around 90% of which are singletons. Sequences were derived from peripheral blood, sampled on day 0 of AZD1222 vaccination. All receptors come from an adult in good health.

The chain carries TRBV28 and TRBJ1-5; TRBD1 matches 9 bases. V dropped 5 bases and J dropped 5; count of bases not matched to a gene: 4. The germline V gene encodes CDR1 MDHEN and CDR2 SYDVKM. The CDR3 spans 14 residues. The DNA for the CDR3 is TGTGCCAGCAGTCCGGGACAGGGTGATCAGCCCCAGCATTTT. This translates into CASSPGQGDQPQHF.

In its sample, this clone was seen once. The rearrangement uses TRBV28 and TRBJ1-2, with D possibly TRBD1 on 5 matching bases. The germline V gene has CDR1 MDHEN and CDR2 SYDVKM. V shed 6 bases and J shed 3 bases, with 23 bases lying between them. The CDR3 covers 17 residues. CDR3 nucleotide sequence: TGTGCCAGCAGAGCCGGGGCCTCAGGGTCCCCCTACTATGGCTACACCTTC. Translated: CASRAGASGSPYYGYTF.

The chain carries TRBV6-5 and TRBJ1-4; D remains ambiguous. CDR1 is MNHEY and CDR2 is SVGAGI in the germline V gene. This CDR3 is 16 amino acids long. V was shortened by 0 bases and J by 0 bases, with 8 bases between the two germline ends. The chain's CDR3 is CASSYSLEATNEKLFF. The CDR3 DNA follows: TGTGCCAGCAGTTACTCCTTGGAGGCAACTAATGAAAAACTGTTTTTT.

CDR3 in amino acids: CASSLSAGGMNEQFF. The CDR3 DNA reads TGTGCCAGCAGTTTATCAGCAGGGGGGATGAATGAGCAGTTCTTC. The chain couples TRBV28 to TRBJ2-1; TRBD1 might be the D (7 bases). Trimming pared 1 base from V and 7 bases from J, leaving 14 bases between. Per germline, CDR1 MDHEN and CDR2 SYDVKM. This CDR3 is 15 amino acids long.

This clone was seen just once. The chain combines TRBV7-9 with TRBJ2-2; TRBD2 matches at 12 bases. Germline values: CDR1 SEHNR, CDR2 FQNEAQ (reference sequence). This CDR3 is built from 20 residues. Trimming took 10 bases from V and 1 from J; bases not matched to a gene: 19. Here the CDR3 reads CATTRATSGGLGVNTGELFF. CDR3 nucleotides: TGTGCCACTACCAGAGCGACTAGCGGGGGCCTAGGGGTGAACACCGGGGAGCTGTTTTTT.

The J gene is TRBJ1-2, the V gene TRBV7-9; D is perhaps TRBD1 (6 bases). The CDR3 has 14 residues. Germline CDR1 and CDR2: SEHNR and FQNEAQ (reference sequence). The V and J ends lost 2 bases and 8 bases respectively, with 15 bases between them. CDR3 loop: CASSLLQGEGGYTF. The CDR3 nucleotides are TGTGCCAGCAGCTTATTACAGGGTGAGGGAGGCTACACCTTC.

The chain links TRBV7-9 to TRBJ2-1, with D possibly being TRBD2 (7 bases). CDR1 SEHNR and CDR2 FQNEAQ come from the germline V gene (reference sequence). The V gene lost 4 bases and the J gene lost 4 bases, with 17 bases spanning the gap. The CDR3 consists of 16 residues. CDR3 in DNA: TGTGCCAGCAGCTCCCTAGGGGGGGGACTTTACAATGAGCAGTTCTTC. This translates into CASSSLGGGLYNEQFF. The complete variable domain, with remaining parts taken from reference TRBV7-9 and TRBJ2-1, reads DTGVSQNPRHKITKRGQNVTFRCDPISEHNRLYWYRQTLGQGPEFLTYFQNEAQLEKSRLLSDRFSAERPKGSFSTLEIQRTEQGDSAMYLCASSSLGGGLYNEQFFGPGTRLTVL.

The V call is TRBV29-1, the J call TRBJ1-5; the match to TRBD1 covers 7 bases. Looked up from germline, CDR1 is SQVTM and CDR2 is ANQGSEA. CDR3 size: 13 residues. J gave up 2 bases and V 2 bases, and 0 bases lay outside the gene matches. This CDR3 reads CSVETGGNQPQHF. The CDR3 nucleotides are TGCAGCGTTGAAACAGGGGGCAATCAGCCCCAGCATTTT.

V is TRBV28 and J is TRBJ1-2, with TRBD1 as a possible D gene (5 bases). The CDR3 has 14 residues. V was clipped by 3 bases and J by 4 bases, with 12 bases between them. Germline-derived CDR1 and CDR2 are MDHEN and SYDVKM. The CDR3 sequence: CASSLVTGPYGYTF. The CDR3 region has the DNA TGTGCCAGCAGTTTGGTGACGGGGCCCTATGGCTACACCTTC.

The rearrangement uses TRBV6-2 or TRBV6-3 and TRBJ1-3; no clear D gene. The CDR3 has 15 amino acids. Germline loops: CDR1 MNHEY, CDR2 SVGEGT. V was pared by 4 bases and J by 0 bases, with 10 bases between. In nucleotides, the CDR3 is TGTGCCAGCAGTTTGACGGGTCTCTCTGGAAACACCATATATTTT. The encoded protein is CASSLTGLSGNTIYF.

The chain employs TRBV5-6 and TRBJ2-7; TRBD1 agrees at 9 bases. Germline V CDR1 and CDR2: SGHDT, YYEEEE. Trimming cost V 4 bases and J 3 bases; bases outside gene matches: 5. The CDR3 runs to 14 residues. The chain's CDR3 is CASSLGTGLYEQYF. The CDR3 nucleotides read TGTGCCAGCAGCCTCGGGACAGGGCTCTACGAGCAGTACTTC.

J is TRBJ1-4 and V is TRBV5-5; D is perhaps TRBD1 (5 bases). V lost 3 bases and J 0 bases, leaving 9 bases between the germline ends. The germline V gene has CDR1 SGHKS and CDR2 YYEKEE (reference sequence). The CDR3 runs 15 residues. The CDR3 nucleotides are TGTGCCAGCAGCTCGGACATTCCAACTAATGAAAAACTGTTTTTT. This encodes CASSSDIPTNEKLFF.

J is TRBJ1-2 and V is TRBV11-2; the D gene is possibly TRBD1 (5 bases). The CDR3 totals 12 residues. CDR1 is SGHAT and CDR2 is FQNNGV in the germline V gene. V was trimmed by 5 bases and J by 8 bases, leaving 12 bases between them. This CDR3 is CASSAGLGGYTF. The CDR3 DNA reads as TGTGCCAGCAGCGCGGGACTGGGGGGCTACACCTTC.

The sample holds many counts of this clone. The same CDR3 is also encoded by other DNA sequences in this sample. The V and J genes are TRBV6-2 or TRBV6-3 and TRBJ2-1; maybe TRBD2 (6 bases). Germline loops: CDR1 MNHEY, CDR2 SVGEGT. V was shortened by 6 bases and J by 4 bases, with 10 bases between the two germline ends. The CDR3 extends over 13 amino acids. CDR3 bases: TGTGCCAGCAGCTCGGGACTTTACAATGAGCAGTTCTTC. Amino acids: CASSSGLYNEQFF.

This chain uses TRBV7-9 with TRBJ2-1; 9 nucleotides align to TRBD2. J lost 8 bases, V lost 2 bases, and 7 bases had no gene match. CDR3 size: 15 residues. CDR1 SEHNR and CDR2 FQNEAQ come from the germline V gene (reference sequence). CDR3 residues: CASSLLGGRVYEQFF. CDR3 in DNA: TGTGCCAGCAGCTTACTGGGCGGGAGGGTCTATGAGCAGTTCTTC. Full variable domain (outside the CDR3, taken from reference TRBV7-9 and TRBJ2-1): DTGVSQNPRHKITKRGQNVTFRCDPISEHNRLYWYRQTLGQGPEFLTYFQNEAQLEKSRLLSDRFSAERPKGSFSTLEIQRTEQGDSAMYLCASSLLGGRVYEQFFGPGTRLTVL.